This T cell receptor (beta chain) was recorded in a study of naive and memory T cell subsets. Findings of the study overall: No ground truth validated the naive and memory repertoire findings. In naive cells, over 95% of TCR sequences were seen only once.

V lost 3 bases, J lost 13 bases, and 7 bases stayed unmatched. The CDR3 is made up of 13 amino acids. Germline CDR1 LGHNA, CDR2 YSLEER. This clonotype was observed many times. Its antigen remains unknown. An equimolar mix of two oligonucleotides served as the beta constant-region primer for TRBC1 and TRBC2. Ligated cDNA was amplified by four rounds of PCR with nested alpha and beta constant-region primers and SP2. In TCRdb, the UMI-ligation and nested PCR reads were re-called with MiXCR into one record per CDR3 protein. The sample records some 36,000 distinct CDR3 sequences, roughly 14% being singletons.

The specimen was effector memory CD4+ T cells from blood. Documented subset: effector memory, CD45RA- CD27-. This TCR came from a human donor in good health. The rearrangement links TRBV4-3 to TRBJ2-1; 9 positions match TRBD1. CDR3 DNA sequence: TGCGCCAGCAGCCAGGAGCCGGGACAGGGACAGTTCTTC. Amino acid sequence: CASSQEPGQGQFF.